These T cell receptor beta chains were read from a single sample in a study of cytomegalovirus exposure and HLA in healthy donors. This table comes from immunoSEQ multiplex PCR, and its TCRdb copy is limited to in-frame clones, with some not included. The sample includes about 160,000 clones, 88% of them seen just once. The sequenced sample was PBMCs. The receptors shown here come from a man aged 18 to 29 in good health and CMV-seronegative. Each CDR3 is given with its conserved first and last residue. A D gene is named only where the DNA matches it firmly. Only some rows state a clone size, as once, few, many or a class for expanded clones.

clone size: once
V gene: TRBV6-5
J gene: TRBJ2-1
D gene: -
CDR3 DNA: TGTGCCAGCAGGCCCAGGGACAATGAGCAGTTCTTC
CDR3 protein: CASRPRDNEQFF

clone size: -
V gene: TRBV1
J gene: TRBJ2-2
D gene: -
CDR3 DNA: TGCACCAGCAGCCAGCAACGAGGCTATCGGGGGGGCGCCGGGGAGCTGTTTTTT
CDR3 protein: CTSSQQRGYRGGAGELFF

clone size: -
V gene: TRBV5-4
J gene: TRBJ2-3
D gene: -
CDR3 DNA: TGTGCCAGCAGCTTCCCCGTCGGTCTCACAGATACGCAGTATTTT
CDR3 protein: CASSFPVGLTDTQYF

clone size: -
V gene: TRBV6-6
J gene: TRBJ1-5
D gene: TRBD1
CDR3 DNA: TGTGCCAGCAACACAGCCGGGACAGACCGTAATCAGCCCCAGCATTTT
CDR3 protein: CASNTAGTDRNQPQHF

clone size: -
V gene: TRBV7-2
J gene: TRBJ2-3
D gene: TRBD2
CDR3 DNA: TGTGCCAGCAGCGAGGGACTAGCCACAGATACGCAGTATTTT
CDR3 protein: CASSEGLATDTQYF

clone size: -
V gene: TRBV19
J gene: TRBJ2-2
D gene: TRBD2
CDR3 DNA: TGTGCCAGTAGTAGGGGACTAGGGAACACCGGGGAGCTGTTTTTT
CDR3 protein: CASSRGLGNTGELFF

clone size: -
V gene: TRBV18
J gene: TRBJ1-2
D gene: -
CDR3 DNA: TGTGCCAGCTCACCAACGAGGGGAGGGGACTATGGCTACACCTTC
CDR3 protein: CASSPTRGGDYGYTF

clone size: -
V gene: TRBV28
J gene: TRBJ1-2
D gene: -
CDR3 DNA: TGTGCCAGCAGCACAGACACGTCCTATGGCTACACCTTC
CDR3 protein: CASSTDTSYGYTF

clone size: -
V gene: TRBV19
J gene: TRBJ2-2
D gene: TRBD2
CDR3 DNA: TGTGCCAGTCGGGGGGGGCTGGACACCGGGGAGCTGTTTTTT
CDR3 protein: CASRGGLDTGELFF

clone size: -
V gene: TRBV5-1
J gene: TRBJ1-3
D gene: TRBD1
CDR3 DNA: TGCGCCAGCAGCTTAGACAGGGAGTCTGGAAACACCATATATTTT
CDR3 protein: CASSLDRESGNTIYF